The T cell receptor beta chain under discussion was sequenced for a study of blood T cell repertoires in COVID-19. Looked up from germline, CDR1 is LGHDT and CDR2 is YNNKEL (reference sequence). This CDR3 comprises 14 residues. J gave up 7 bases and V 4 bases, and 7 bases lay outside the gene matches. The assay was immunoSEQ multiplex PCR, and TCRdb's table has in-frame clones only and misses some. The repertoire includes fewer than 250,000 clones, 89% of them detected once, and 6.5% to 9.5% sits in the top ten. The chain employs TRBV3-1 (or the pseudogene TRBV3-2) and TRBJ2-1, with 7 bases matching TRBD2. This clonotype was obtained from a woman under 30 who had recovered from COVID-19. The sequencing input was PBMCs or T cells enriched from blood (not recorded which). The CDR3 DNA reads as TGTGCCAGCAGCCCGCGGGGGACCCTTAATGAGCAGTTCTTC. Residues: CASSPRGTLNEQFF.